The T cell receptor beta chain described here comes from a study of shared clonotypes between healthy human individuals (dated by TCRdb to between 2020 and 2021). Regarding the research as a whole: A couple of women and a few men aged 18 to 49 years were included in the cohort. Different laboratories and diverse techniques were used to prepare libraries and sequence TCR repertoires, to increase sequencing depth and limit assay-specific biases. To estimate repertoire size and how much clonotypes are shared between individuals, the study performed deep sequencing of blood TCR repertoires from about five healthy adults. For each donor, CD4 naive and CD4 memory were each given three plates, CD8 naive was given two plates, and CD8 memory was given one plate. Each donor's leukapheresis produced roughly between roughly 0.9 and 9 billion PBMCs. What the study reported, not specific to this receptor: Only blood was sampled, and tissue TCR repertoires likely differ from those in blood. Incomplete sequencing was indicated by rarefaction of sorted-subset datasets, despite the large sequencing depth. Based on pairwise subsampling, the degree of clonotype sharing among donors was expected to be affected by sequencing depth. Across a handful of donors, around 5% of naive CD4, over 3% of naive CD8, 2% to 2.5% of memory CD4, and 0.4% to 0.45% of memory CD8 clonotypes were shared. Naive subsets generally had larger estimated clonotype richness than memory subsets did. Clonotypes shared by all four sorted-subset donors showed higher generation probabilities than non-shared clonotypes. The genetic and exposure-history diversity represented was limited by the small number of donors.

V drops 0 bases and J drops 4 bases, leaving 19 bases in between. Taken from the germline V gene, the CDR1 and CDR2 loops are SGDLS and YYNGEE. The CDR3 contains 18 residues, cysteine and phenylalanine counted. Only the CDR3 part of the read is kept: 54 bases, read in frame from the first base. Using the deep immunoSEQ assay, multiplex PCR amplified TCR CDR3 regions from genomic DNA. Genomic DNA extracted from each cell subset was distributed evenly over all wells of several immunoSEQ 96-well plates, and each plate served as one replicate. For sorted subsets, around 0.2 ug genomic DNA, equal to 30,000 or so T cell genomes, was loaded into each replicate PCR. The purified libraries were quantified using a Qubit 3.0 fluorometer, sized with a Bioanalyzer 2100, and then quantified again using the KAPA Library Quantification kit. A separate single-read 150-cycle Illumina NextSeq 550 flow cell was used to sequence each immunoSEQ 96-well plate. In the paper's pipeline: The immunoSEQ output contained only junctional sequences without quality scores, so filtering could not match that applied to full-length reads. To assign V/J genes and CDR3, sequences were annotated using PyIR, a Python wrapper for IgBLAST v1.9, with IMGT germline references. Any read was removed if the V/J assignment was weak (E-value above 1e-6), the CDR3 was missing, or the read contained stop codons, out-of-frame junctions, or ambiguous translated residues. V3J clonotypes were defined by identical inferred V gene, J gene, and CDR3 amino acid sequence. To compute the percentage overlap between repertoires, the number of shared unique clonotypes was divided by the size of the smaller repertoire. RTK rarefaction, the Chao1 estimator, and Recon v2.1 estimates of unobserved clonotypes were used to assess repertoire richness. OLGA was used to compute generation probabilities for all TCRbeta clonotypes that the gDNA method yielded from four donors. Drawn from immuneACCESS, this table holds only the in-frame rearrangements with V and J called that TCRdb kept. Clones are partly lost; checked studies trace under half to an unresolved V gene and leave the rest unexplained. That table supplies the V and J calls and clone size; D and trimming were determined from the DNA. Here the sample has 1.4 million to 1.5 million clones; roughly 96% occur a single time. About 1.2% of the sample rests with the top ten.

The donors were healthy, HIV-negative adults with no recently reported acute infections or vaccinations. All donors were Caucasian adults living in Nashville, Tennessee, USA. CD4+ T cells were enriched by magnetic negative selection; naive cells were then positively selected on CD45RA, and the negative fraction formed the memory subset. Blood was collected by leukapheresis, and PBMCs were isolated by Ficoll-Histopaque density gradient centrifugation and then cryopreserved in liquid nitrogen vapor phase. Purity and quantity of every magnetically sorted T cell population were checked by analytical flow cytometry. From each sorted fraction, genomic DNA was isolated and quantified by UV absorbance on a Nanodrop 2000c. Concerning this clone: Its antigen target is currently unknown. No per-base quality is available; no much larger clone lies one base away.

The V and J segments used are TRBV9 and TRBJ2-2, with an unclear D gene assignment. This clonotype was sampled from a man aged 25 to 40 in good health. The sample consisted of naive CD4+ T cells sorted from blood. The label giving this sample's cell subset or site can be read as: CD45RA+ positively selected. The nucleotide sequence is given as TGTGCCAGCAGCGTAGGACGGCGACCAGCCGGTAGCACCGGGGAGCTGTTTTTT. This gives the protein CASSVGRRPAGSTGELFF.